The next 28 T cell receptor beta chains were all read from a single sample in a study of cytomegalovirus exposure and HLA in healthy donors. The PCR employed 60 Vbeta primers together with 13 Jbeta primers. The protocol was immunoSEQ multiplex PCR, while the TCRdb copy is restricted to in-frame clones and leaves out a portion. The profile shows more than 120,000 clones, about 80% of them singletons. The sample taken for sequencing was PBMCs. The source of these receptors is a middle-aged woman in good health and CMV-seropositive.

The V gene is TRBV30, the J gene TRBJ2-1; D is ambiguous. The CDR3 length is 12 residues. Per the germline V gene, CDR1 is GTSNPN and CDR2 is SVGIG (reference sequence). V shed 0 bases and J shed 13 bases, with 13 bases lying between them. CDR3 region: CAWSVSAEAQFF. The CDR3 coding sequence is TGTGCCTGGAGTGTAAGCGCAGAGGCCCAGTTCTTC.

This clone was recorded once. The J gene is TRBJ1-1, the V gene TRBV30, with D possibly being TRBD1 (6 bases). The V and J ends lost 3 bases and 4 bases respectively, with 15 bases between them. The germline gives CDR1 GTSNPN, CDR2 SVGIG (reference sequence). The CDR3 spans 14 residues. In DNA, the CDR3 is TGTGCCTGGAGACTGGGGGGGGCTACCACTGAAGCTTTCTTT. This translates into CAWRLGGATTEAFF.

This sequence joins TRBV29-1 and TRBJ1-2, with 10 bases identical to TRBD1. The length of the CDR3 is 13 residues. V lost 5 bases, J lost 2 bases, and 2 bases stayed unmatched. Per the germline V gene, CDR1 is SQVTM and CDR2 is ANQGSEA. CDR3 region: CSVWTGGNYGYTF. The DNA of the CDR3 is TGCAGCGTTTGGACAGGGGGGAACTATGGCTACACCTTC.

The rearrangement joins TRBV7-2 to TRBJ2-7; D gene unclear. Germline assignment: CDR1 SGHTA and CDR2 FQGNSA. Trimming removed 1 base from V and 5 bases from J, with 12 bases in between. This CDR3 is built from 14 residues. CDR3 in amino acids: CASSLGISYHEQYF. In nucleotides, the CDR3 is TGTGCCAGCAGCTTAGGGATTAGCTACCACGAGCAGTACTTC. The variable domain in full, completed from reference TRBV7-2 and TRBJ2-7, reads GAGVSQSPSNKVTEKGKDVELRCDPISGHTALYWYRQSLGQGLEFLIYFQGNSAPDKSGLPSDRFSAERTGGSVSTLTIQRTQQEDSAVYLCASSLGISYHEQYFGPGTRLTVT.

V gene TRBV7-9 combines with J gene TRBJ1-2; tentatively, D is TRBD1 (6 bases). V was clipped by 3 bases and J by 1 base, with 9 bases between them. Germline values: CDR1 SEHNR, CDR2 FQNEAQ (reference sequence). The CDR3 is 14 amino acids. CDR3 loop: CASSLGRGNYGYTF. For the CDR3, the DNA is TGTGCCAGCAGCTTGGGCAGGGGTAACTATGGCTACACCTTC. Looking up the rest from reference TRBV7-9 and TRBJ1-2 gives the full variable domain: DTGVSQNPRHKITKRGQNVTFRCDPISEHNRLYWYRQTLGQGPEFLTYFQNEAQLEKSRLLSDRFSAERPKGSFSTLEIQRTEQGDSAMYLCASSLGRGNYGYTFGSGTRLTVV.

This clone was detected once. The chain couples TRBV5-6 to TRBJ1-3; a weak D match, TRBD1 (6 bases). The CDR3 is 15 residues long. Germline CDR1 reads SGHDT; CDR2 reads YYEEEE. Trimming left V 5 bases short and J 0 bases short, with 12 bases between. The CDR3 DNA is TGTGCCAGCAGTTTAGGACAGCGCTCTGGAAACACCATATATTTT. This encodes CASSLGQRSGNTIYF.

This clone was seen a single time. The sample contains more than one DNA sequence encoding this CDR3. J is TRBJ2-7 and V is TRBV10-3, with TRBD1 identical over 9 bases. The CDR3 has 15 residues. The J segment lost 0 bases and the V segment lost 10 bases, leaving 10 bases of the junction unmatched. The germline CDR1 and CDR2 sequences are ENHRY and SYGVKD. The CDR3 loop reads CATYPTGGDSYEQYF. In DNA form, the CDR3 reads TGTGCCACCTACCCGACAGGGGGAGACTCCTACGAGCAGTACTTC.

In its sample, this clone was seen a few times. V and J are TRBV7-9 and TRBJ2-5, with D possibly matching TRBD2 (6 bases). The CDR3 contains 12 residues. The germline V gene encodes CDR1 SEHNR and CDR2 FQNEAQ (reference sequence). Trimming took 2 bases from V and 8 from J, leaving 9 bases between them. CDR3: CASSLRERTQYF. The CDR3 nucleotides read TGTGCCAGCAGCTTACGGGAGAGAACCCAGTACTTC.

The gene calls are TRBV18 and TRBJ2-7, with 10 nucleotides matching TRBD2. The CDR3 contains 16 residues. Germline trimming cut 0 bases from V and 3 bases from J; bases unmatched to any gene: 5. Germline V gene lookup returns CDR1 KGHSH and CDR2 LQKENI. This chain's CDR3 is CASSPPLAGVSYEQYF. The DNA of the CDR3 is TGTGCCAGCTCACCACCCCTAGCGGGAGTAAGCTACGAGCAGTACTTC.

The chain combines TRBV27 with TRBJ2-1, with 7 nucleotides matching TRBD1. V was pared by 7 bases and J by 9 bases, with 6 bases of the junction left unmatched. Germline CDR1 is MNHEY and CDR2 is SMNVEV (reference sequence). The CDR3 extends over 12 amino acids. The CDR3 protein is CASNRQGGEQFF. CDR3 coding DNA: TGTGCCAGCAACAGACAGGGTGGTGAGCAGTTCTTC.

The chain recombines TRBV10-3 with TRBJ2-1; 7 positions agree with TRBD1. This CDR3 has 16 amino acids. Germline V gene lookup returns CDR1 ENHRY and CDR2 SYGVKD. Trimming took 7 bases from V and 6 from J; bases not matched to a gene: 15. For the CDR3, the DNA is TGTGCCATCACCCCTACCCCGGACAGGCCACCCAATGAGCAGTTCTTC. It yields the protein CAITPTPDRPPNEQFF.

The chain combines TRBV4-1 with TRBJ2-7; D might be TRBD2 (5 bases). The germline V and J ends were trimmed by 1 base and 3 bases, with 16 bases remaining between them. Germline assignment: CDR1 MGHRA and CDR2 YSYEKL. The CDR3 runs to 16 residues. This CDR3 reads CASSQAGTGRLYEQYF. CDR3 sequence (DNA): TGCGCCAGCAGCCAAGCGGGAACTGGCCGACTCTACGAGCAGTACTTC.

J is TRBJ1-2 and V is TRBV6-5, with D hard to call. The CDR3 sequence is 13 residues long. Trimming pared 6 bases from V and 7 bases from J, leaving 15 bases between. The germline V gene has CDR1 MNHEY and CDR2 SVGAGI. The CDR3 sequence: CASSGSGIFGYTF. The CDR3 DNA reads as TGTGCCAGCAGCGGGAGTGGGATATTTGGCTACACCTTC.

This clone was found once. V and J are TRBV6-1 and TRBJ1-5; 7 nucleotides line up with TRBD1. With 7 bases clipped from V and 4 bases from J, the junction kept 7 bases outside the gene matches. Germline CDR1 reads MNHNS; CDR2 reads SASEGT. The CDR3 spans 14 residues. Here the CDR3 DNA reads TGTGCCAGCACTTCTGGGACAGTGAATCAGCCCCAGCATTTT. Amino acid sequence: CASTSGTVNQPQHF.

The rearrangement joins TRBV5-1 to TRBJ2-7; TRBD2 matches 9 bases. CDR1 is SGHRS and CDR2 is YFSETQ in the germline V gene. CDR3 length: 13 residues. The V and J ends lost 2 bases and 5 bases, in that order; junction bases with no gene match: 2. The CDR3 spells CASSLAGGHEQYF. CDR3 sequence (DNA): TGCGCCAGCAGCTTAGCGGGAGGCCACGAGCAGTACTTC.

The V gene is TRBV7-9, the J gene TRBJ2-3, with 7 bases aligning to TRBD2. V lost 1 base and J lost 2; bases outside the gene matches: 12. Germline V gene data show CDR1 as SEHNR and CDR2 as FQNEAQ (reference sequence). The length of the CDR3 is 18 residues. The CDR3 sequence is CASSLGRVELAVTDTQYF. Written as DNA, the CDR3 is TGTGCCAGCAGCTTAGGACGGGTGGAGCTAGCGGTCACAGATACGCAGTATTTT.

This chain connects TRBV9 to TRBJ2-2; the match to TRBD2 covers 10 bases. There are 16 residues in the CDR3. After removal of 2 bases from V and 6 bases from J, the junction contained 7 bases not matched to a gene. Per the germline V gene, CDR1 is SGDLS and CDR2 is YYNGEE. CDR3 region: CASSVAASGSPGELFF. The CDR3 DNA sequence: TGTGCCAGCAGCGTCGCGGCTAGCGGGAGCCCCGGGGAGCTGTTTTTT.

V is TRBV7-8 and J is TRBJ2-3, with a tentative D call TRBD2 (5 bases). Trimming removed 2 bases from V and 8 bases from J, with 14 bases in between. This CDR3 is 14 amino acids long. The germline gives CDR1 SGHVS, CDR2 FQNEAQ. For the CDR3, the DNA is TGTGCCAGCAGCTTATCCGGGGATGTGGCTACGCAGTATTTT. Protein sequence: CASSLSGDVATQYF.

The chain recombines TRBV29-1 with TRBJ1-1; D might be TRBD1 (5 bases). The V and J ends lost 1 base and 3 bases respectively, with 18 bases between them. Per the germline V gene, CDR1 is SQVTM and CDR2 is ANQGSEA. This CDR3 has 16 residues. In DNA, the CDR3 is TGCAGCGTTGAAGGGGACGGGGGTGGGGGATACACTGAAGCTTTCTTT. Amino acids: CSVEGDGGGGYTEAFF.

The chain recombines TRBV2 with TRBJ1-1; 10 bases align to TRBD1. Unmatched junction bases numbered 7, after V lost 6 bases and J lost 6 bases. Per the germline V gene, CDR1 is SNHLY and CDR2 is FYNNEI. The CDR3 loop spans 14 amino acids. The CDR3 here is CASRVGQGVSEAFF. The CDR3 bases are TGTGCCAGCAGGGTCGGACAGGGGGTGTCTGAAGCTTTCTTT.

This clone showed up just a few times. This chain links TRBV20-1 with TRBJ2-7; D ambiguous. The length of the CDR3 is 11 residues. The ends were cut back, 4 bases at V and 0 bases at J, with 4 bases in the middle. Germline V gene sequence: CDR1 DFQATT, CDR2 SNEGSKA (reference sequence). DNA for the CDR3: TGCAGTGCTAAGCGCTCCTACGAGCAGTACTTC. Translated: CSAKRSYEQYF.

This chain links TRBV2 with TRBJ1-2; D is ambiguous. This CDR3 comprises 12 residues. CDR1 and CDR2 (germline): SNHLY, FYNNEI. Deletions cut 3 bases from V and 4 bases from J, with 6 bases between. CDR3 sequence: CASSESLYGYTF. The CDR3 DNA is TGTGCCAGCAGTGAGTCTCTCTATGGCTACACCTTC.

The CDR3 sequence is CASSLEVSSYNEQFF. DNA for the CDR3: TGTGCCAGCAGCTTAGAGGTGAGCTCCTACAATGAGCAGTTCTTC. V gene TRBV11-2 combines with J gene TRBJ2-1; D gene ambiguous. Germline CDR1 SGHAT, CDR2 FQNNGV. The CDR3 is 15 amino acids. V lost 0 bases and J 0 bases, leaving 6 bases between the germline ends.

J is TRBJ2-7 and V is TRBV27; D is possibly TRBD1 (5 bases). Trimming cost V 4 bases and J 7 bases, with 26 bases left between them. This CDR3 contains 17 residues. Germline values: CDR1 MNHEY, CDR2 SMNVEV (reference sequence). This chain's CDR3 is CASSSPIQDGASREQYF. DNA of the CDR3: TGTGCCAGCAGTTCCCCTATACAAGATGGGGCAAGTAGGGAGCAGTACTTC.

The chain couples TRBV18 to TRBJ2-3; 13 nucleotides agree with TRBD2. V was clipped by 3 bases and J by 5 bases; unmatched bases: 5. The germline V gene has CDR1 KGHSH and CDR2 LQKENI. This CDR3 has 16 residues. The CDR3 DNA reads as TGTGCCAGCTCACCCCGGACTAGCGGGAGTGGAGATACGCAGTATTTT. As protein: CASSPRTSGSGDTQYF.

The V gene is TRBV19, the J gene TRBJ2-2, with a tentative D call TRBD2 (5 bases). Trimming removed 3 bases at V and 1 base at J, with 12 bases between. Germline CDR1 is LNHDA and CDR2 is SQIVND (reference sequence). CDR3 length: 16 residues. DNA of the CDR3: TGTGCCAGTAGTATCGGCGCGGGCGGGAACACCGGGGAGCTGTTTTTT. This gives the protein CASSIGAGGNTGELFF.

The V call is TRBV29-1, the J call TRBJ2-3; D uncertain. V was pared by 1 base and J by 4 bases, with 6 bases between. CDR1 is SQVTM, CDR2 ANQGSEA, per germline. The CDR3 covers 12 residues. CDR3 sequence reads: CSVEAPADTQYF. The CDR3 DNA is TGCAGCGTTGAAGCCCCAGCAGATACGCAGTATTTT.

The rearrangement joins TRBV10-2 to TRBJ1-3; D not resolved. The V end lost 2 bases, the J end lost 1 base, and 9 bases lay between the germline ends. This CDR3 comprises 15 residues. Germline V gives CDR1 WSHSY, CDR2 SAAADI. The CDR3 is CASSEGGTSGNTIYF. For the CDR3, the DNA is TGCGCCAGCAGTGAGGGCGGAACTTCTGGAAACACCATATATTTT.